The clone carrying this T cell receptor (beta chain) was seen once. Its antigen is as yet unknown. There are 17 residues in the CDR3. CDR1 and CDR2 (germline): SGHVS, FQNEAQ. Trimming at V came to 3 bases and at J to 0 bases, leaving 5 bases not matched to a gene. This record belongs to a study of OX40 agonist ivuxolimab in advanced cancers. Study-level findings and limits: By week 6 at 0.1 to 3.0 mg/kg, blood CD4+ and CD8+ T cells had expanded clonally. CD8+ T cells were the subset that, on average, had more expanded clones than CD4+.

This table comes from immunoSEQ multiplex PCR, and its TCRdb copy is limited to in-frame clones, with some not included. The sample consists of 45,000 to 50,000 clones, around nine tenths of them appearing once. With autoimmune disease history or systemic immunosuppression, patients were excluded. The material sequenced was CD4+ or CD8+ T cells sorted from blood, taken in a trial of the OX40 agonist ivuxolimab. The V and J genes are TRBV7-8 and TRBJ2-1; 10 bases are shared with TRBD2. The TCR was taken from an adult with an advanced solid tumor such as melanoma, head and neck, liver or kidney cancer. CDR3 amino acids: CASSLGLASSSYNEQFF. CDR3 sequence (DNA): TGTGCCAGCAGCTTGGGACTAGCGTCGAGCTCCTACAATGAGCAGTTCTTC. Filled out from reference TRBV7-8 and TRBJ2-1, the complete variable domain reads GAGVSQSPRYKVAKRGQDVALRCDPISGHVSLFWYQQALGQGPEFLTYFQNEAQLDKSGLPSDRFFAERPEGSVSTLKIQRTQQEDSAVYLCASSLGLASSSYNEQFFGPGTRLTVL.